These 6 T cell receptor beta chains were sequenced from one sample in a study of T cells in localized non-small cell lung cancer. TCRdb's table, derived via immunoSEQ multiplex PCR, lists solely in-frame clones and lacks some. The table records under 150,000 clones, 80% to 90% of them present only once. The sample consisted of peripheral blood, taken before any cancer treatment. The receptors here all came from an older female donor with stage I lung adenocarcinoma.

In DNA form, the CDR3 reads TGTGCCAGCAGCTTAGTTATAGGTCACCCCAATGAGCAGTTCTTC. This translates into CASSLVIGHPNEQFF. The V gene is TRBV7-9, the J gene TRBJ2-1; D ambiguous. From germline, CDR1 is SEHNR and CDR2 FQNEAQ (reference sequence). The CDR3 totals 15 residues. Deletions cut 1 base from V and 6 bases from J, with 13 bases between.

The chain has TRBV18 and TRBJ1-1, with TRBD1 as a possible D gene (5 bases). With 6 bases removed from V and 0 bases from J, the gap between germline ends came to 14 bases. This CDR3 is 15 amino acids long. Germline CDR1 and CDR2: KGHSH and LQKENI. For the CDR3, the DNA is TGTGCCAGCTCGCCGGGACGGAGGATGAACACTGAAGCTTTCTTT. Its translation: CASSPGRRMNTEAFF.

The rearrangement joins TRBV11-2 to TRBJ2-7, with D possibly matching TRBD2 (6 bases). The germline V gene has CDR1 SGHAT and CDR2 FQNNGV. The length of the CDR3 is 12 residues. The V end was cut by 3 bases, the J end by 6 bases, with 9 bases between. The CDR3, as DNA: TGTGCCAGCAGCTTGACTAGTTTCGAGCAGTACTTC. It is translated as CASSLTSFEQYF.

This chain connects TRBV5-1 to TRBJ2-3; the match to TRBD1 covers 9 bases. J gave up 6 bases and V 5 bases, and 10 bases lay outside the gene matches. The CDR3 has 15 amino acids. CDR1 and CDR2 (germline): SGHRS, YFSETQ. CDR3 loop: CASRQTGGGGDTQYF. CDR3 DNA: TGCGCCAGCAGACAAACAGGGGGCGGAGGTGATACGCAGTATTTT.

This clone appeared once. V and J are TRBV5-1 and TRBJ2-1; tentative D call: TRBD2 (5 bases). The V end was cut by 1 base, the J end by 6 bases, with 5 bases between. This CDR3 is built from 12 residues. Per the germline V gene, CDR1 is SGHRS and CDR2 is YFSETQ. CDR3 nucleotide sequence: TGCGCCAGCAGCTTGACTAGCAATGAGCAGTTCTTC. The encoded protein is CASSLTSNEQFF.

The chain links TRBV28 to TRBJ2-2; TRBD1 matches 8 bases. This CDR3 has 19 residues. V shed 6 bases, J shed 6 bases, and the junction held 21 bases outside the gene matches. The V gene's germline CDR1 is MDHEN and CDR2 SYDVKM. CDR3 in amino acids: CASSRAAGGQKRKSGELFF. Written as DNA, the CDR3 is TGTGCCAGCAGCCGCGCGGCAGGGGGCCAAAAAAGAAAGTCCGGGGAGCTGTTTTTT.